This T cell receptor beta chain is drawn from a study of cytomegalovirus exposure and HLA in healthy donors. 13 Jbeta primers and 60 Vbeta primers were used for the PCR. Here immunoSEQ multiplex PCR was the method, and the copy in TCRdb shows in-frame clones only, minus some. The sample lists about 130,000 clones; 75% to 85% were seen once. General study points: Further analysis was carried out later, and it showed several of the most significant clusters appearing linked to common viral pathogens. Using a false discovery rate of 0.05, a later analysis showed that 16,951 TCR beta sequences were associated with HLA alleles.

A word on this clone: Its antigen remains unknown.

Sequenced: PBMCs. This TCR was sampled from a man between 40 and 49 years old in good health and CMV-seronegative.

CDR3 nucleotide sequence: TGTGCCAGCAGCGGCTGGGACGGGAGGGAGCAGTACTTC. It yields the protein CASSGWDGREQYF. The chain links TRBV7-2 to TRBJ2-7; TRBD2 aligns across 7 bases. The CDR3 loop spans 13 amino acids. Unmatched junction bases numbered 8, after V lost 5 bases and J lost 7 bases. The germline gives CDR1 SGHTA, CDR2 FQGNSA. Drawing the rest from reference TRBV7-2 and TRBJ2-7, the complete variable domain is GAGVSQSPSNKVTEKGKDVELRCDPISGHTALYWYRQSLGQGLEFLIYFQGNSAPDKSGLPSDRFSAERTGGSVSTLTIQRTQQEDSAVYLCASSGWDGREQYFGPGTRLTVT.